This T cell receptor beta chain was documented in a study of shared clonotypes between healthy human individuals. General study results and limits: Sampling was confined to blood; repertoires within tissues likely differ. Shared clonotypes across all four donors exceeded non-shared ones in generation probability. Sequencing depth was predicted to influence how clonotypes are shared among donors.

V was pared by 5 bases and J by 2 bases, with 3 bases of the junction left unmatched. Germline V gene data show CDR1 as MNHNY and CDR2 as SVGAGI (reference sequence). The CDR3 is 13 amino acids. As regards this clone: Its specificity is not known.

In the original processing: Junction-only immunoSEQ data arrived without quality scores, meaning filtering differed. The data were produced by immunoSEQ multiplex PCR, yet TCRdb's version contains in-frame clones alone and is incomplete. The DNA gave D and trimming, while V, J and clone size come from that table. The sample has approximately 330,000 clones; about 70% are singletons. Sequencing was carried out using memory CD4+ T cells sorted from blood. Subset of the sample: CD45RA-negative fraction. This receptor was identified in a man aged 30 to 39 in good health. V is TRBV6-6 and J is TRBJ2-7; TRBD2 aligns across 7 bases. CDR3 region: CASSGLETYEQYF. The CDR3 DNA reads as TGTGCCAGCAGTGGACTAGAGACCTACGAGCAGTACTTC.